One sample yielded the 8 T cell receptor beta chains listed below, sequenced in a study of molecular identifiers for immune sequencing clone quantification. Via MiXCR, TCRdb re-called the PCR reads, giving one row per CDR3 protein. The table has about 68,000 distinct CDR3 sequences, 15% to 20% seen once. The sample comprised naive CD8+ T cells from blood, with Jurkat cell RNA spiked in. As to subset: FACS-sorted CD8+CD4-CCR7+CD45RA+ naive T cells. These receptors came from a human donor in good health. Some libraries in this study had Jurkat cell RNA spiked in.

As to this clonotype: A much larger clone lies a single base off, so this may be a read error. The genes are TRBV7-9 and TRBJ2-1; D unresolved. Per germline, CDR1 SEHNR and CDR2 FQNEAQ (reference sequence). This CDR3 contains 12 residues. Trimming cost V 7 bases and J 12 bases, with 16 bases left between them. The CDR3 nucleotides read TGTGCCAGCAACTCCGGACCCCCGGGGCAGTTCTTC. Protein sequence: CASNSGPPGQFF.

At least ten counts were recorded for this clonotype. The junction shows a germline mismatch at one end, possibly a read error. This chain joins TRBV7-7 and TRBJ2-2; no clear D. The CDR3 contains 14 residues. CDR1 is SSHAT and CDR2 is FNYEAQ in the germline V gene (reference sequence). The CDR3 region is CASSPVFDTGELFF. CDR3 bases: TGTGCTAGCAGCCCTGTTTTTGACACCGGGGAGCTGTTTTTT.

Note on this clonotype: A much larger clonotype is one base distant, so this may be a read error. The V call is TRBV25-1, the J call TRBJ2-1; 8 nucleotides match TRBD2. CDR3 size: 15 residues. In germline, CDR1 is MGHDK, CDR2 SYGVNS. The V segment lost 3 bases and the J segment 12 bases; nucleotides outside the gene matches: 13. CDR3 nucleotides: TGTGCCAGCAGTGAGCCTAGCGGGTTCTTCGATGGGCAGTTCTTC. Protein sequence: CASSEPSGFFDGQFF.

This clonotype has at least ten counts. The chain combines TRBV7-8 with TRBJ2-5; D perhaps matches TRBD1 (5 bases). V was clipped by 6 bases and J by 1 base, with 24 bases between them. This CDR3 spans 18 amino acids. Germline assignment: CDR1 SGHVS and CDR2 FQNEAQ. CDR3 sequence: CASSIRVVGSGFQETQYF. The CDR3 coding sequence is TGTGCCAGCAGTATCAGGGTGGTGGGATCTGGCTTCCAAGAGACCCAGTACTTC. Full variable domain (outside the CDR3, taken from reference TRBV7-8 and TRBJ2-5): GAGVSQSPRYKVAKRGQDVALRCDPISGHVSLFWYQQALGQGPEFLTYFQNEAQLDKSGLPSDRFFAERPEGSVSTLKIQRTQQEDSAVYLCASSIRVVGSGFQETQYFGPGTRLLVL.

This clonotype came up many times. V usage is TRBV6-5 and J usage is TRBJ2-5; D perhaps matches TRBD1 (6 bases). CDR3 length: 13 amino acids. Trimming removed 6 bases from V and 5 bases from J, with 13 bases in between. Germline V gene lookup returns CDR1 MNHEY and CDR2 SVGAGI. The CDR3 spells CASRSSGVETQYF. CDR3 coding DNA: TGTGCCAGCAGATCCTCAGGGGTTGAGACCCAGTACTTC.

This clonotype was seen many times. The gene calls are TRBV29-1 and TRBJ1-1; the D gene is possibly TRBD1 (5 bases). Germline V gene lookup returns CDR1 SQVTM and CDR2 ANQGSEA. Trimming shortened V by 4 bases and J by 2 bases, and 8 bases separated the two germline ends. The length of the CDR3 is 12 residues. The CDR3 nucleotides read TGCAGCGTTGGTAGGGGAAACACTGAAGCTTTCTTT. The encoded protein is CSVGRGNTEAFF. The full variable domain, its missing parts supplied by reference TRBV29-1 and TRBJ1-1, is SAVISQKPSRDICQRGTSLTIQCQVDSQVTMMFWYRQQPGQSLTLIATANQGSEATYESGFVIDKFPISRPNLTFSTLTVSNMSPEDSSIYLCSVGRGNTEAFFGQGTRLTVV.

This clonotype was seen repeatedly, ten times or more. The rearrangement uses TRBV4-3 and TRBJ2-1, with 10 positions matching TRBD2. Germline assignment: CDR1 LGHNA and CDR2 YSLEER. The CDR3 sequence is 16 residues long. The V segment lost 3 bases and the J segment 4 bases; nucleotides outside the gene matches: 6. CDR3 in DNA: TGCGCCAGCAGCCAGGCCACTAGCGGGACATACAATGAGCAGTTCTTC. Amino acids: CASSQATSGTYNEQFF.

This clonotype was seen more than once but under ten times. CDR3 amino acids: CASSLGGRYDLSNNEQFF. In nucleotides, the CDR3 is TGTGCCAGCAGCTTAGGGGGGCGATATGACCTATCTAACAATGAGCAGTTCTTC. This sequence joins TRBV7-3 and TRBJ2-1, with D tentatively TRBD1 or TRBD2 (6 bases each). V shed 2 bases and J shed 5 bases, with 22 bases lying between them. This CDR3 has 18 amino acids. The germline V gene encodes CDR1 SGHTA and CDR2 FQGTGA.